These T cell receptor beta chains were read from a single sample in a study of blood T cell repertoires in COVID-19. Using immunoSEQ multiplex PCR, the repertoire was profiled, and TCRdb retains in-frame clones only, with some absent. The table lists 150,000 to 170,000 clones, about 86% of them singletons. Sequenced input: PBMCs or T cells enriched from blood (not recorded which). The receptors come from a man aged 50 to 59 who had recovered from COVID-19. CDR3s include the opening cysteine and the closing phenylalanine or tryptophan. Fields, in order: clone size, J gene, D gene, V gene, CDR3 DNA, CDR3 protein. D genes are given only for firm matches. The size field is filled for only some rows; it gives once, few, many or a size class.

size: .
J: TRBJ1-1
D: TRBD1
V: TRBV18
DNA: TGTGCCAGCTCACCTTCACAGGGGAATCGCATGAACACTGAAGCTTTCTTT
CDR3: CASSPSQGNRMNTEAFF

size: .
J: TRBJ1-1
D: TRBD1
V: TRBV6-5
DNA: TGTGCCAGTGGACAGGGGCGGAACACTGAAGCTTTCTTT
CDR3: CASGQGRNTEAFF

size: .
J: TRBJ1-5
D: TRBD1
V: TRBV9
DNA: TGTGCCAGCAGAGTGGACAGGGGCAATCAGCCCCAGCATTTT
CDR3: CASRVDRGNQPQHF

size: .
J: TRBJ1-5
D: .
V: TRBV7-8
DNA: TGTGCCAGCAGCTTAGCCTTAGCCCAGTTTGGCCAGCCCCAGCATTTT
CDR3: CASSLALAQFGQPQHF

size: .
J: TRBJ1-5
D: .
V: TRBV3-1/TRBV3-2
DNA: TGTGCCAGCAGCCAAGAACCGGGGCCCCAGCATTTT
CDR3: CASSQEPGPQHF

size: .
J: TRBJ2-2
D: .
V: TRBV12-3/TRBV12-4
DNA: TGTGCCAGCAGTGGGCCCACCGGGGAGCTGTTTTTT
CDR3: CASSGPTGELFF

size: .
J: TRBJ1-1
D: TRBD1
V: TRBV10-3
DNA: TGTGCCATCAGTCCGGGACAGCCCAACACTGAAGCTTTCTTT
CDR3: CAISPGQPNTEAFF

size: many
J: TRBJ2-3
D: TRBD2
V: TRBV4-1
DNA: TGCGCCAGCAGCCAAGGGACGGGGGGGCCGACGCAGTATTTT
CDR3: CASSQGTGGPTQYF

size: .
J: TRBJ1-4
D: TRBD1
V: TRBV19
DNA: TGTGCCAGTAGTCCCAGCCGGGACAGCCCTATCGAACTGTTTTTT
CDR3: CASSPSRDSPIELFF

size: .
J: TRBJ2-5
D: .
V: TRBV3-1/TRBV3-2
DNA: TGTGCCAGCAGTCAGTTCCAAGAGACCCAGTACTTC
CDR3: CASSQFQETQYF

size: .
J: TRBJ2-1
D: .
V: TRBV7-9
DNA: TGTGCCAGCAGCTTCCCTAGAGCCCTAGTCAATGAGCAGTTCTTC
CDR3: CASSFPRALVNEQFF

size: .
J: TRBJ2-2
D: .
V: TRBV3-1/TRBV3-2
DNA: TGTGCCAGCAGCCAAGTCGCCAGGGACACCGGGGAGCTGTTTTTT
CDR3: CASSQVARDTGELFF

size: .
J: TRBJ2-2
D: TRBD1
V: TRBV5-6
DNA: TGTGCCAGCAGCCGCCGGGACAGGGTAACCGGGGAGCTGTTTTTT
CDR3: CASSRRDRVTGELFF

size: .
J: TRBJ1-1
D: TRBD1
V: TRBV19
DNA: TGTGCCAGTAGTATAGATCTTTCACAGGGGCAGAGAACTGAAGCTTTCTTT
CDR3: CASSIDLSQGQRTEAFF

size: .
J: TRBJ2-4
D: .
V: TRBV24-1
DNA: TGTGCCACCAATATTATATTTAGACAGGCCAAAAACATTCAGTACTTC
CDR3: CATNIIFRQAKNIQYF

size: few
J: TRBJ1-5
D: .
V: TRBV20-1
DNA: TGCAGTGCTAGTGTGGGGGCCCGTCAGCCCCAGCATTTT
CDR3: CSASVGARQPQHF

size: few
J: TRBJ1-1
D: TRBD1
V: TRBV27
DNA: TGTGCCAGCGGCCGGGACAGGGGGCTTGGTACTGAAGCTTTCTTT
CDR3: CASGRDRGLGTEAFF

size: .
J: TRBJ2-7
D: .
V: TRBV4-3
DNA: TGCGCCAGCAGCCCCCGGCAATCAGGCCCCTACGAGCAGTACTTC
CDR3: CASSPRQSGPYEQYF

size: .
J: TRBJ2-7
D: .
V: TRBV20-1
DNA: TGCAGTGCTAGTCCTCACCGTAGCATATGGGAGCAGTACTTC
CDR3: CSASPHRSIWEQYF

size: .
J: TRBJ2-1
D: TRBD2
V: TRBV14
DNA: TGTGCCAGCAGCCAAGAGCTAGCGGGCGAGCAGTTCTTC
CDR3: CASSQELAGEQFF

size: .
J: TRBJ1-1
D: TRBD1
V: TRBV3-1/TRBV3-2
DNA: TGTGCCAGCAGCCCCAGGGGGAGAGGGAACACTGAAGCTTTCTTT
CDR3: CASSPRGRGNTEAFF

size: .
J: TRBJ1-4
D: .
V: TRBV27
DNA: TGTGCCAGCAGTCCCACCACAGTGGAAAAACTGTTTTTT
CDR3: CASSPTTVEKLFF

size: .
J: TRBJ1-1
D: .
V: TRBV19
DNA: TGTGCCAGTAGTGGGGGACTGGGGACGGCTGAAGCTTTCTTT
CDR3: CASSGGLGTAEAFF

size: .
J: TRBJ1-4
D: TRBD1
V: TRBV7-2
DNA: TGTGCCAGCAGGTCGCAGGGGGCTTATAATGAAAAACTGTTTTTT
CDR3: CASRSQGAYNEKLFF

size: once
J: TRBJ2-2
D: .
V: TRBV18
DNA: TGTGCCAGCTCTGTCACAGGTGACACCGGGGAGCTGTTTTTT
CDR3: CASSVTGDTGELFF

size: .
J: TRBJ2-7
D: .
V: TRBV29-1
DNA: TGCAGCGTTGGCCAGTCGGGCTACGAGCAGTACTTC
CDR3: CSVGQSGYEQYF

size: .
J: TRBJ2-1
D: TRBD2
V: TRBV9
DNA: TGTGCCAGCAGCCCCGAGACTAGCGGGGTCTACAATGAGCAGTTCTTC
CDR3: CASSPETSGVYNEQFF

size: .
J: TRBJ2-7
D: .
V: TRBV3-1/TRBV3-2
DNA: TGTGCCAGCAGCACCCGGGGTAGCGGTAACTACGAGCAGTACTTC
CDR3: CASSTRGSGNYEQYF

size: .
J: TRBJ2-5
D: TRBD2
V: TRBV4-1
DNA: TGCGCCAGCAGCCAAGGACGCGGGGGGGCTTTGGAGACCCAGTACTTC
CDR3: CASSQGRGGALETQYF

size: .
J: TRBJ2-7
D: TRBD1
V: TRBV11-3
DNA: TGTGCCAGCAGCTTAGCCCAACAGGGGGCCTACGAGCAGTACTTC
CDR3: CASSLAQQGAYEQYF

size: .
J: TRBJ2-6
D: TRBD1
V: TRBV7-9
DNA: TGTGCCAGCAGCCCTGGGACAGGGGGTTCCTCTGGGGCCAACGTCCTGACTTTC
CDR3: CASSPGTGGSSGANVLTF

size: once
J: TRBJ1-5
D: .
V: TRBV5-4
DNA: TGTGCCAGCAGCTTGCGGGTCGCAGACTATCAGCCCCAGCATTTT
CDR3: CASSLRVADYQPQHF

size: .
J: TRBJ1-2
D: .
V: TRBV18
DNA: TGTGCCAGCTCACTAGACAGCAACTATGGCTACACCTTC
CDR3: CASSLDSNYGYTF

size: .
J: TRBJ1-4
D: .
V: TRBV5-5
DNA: TGTGCCAGCAGCTTAGCGAATGAAAAACTGTTTTTT
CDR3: CASSLANEKLFF

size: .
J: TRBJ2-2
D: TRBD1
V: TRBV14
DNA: TGTGCCAGCAGCCCCGGGACAGGGCCCGGGGAGCTGTTTTTT
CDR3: CASSPGTGPGELFF

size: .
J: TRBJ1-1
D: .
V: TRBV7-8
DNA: TGTGCCAGCAGCCCGGCGAGGGGGGGCTCTCCGAACACTGAAGCTTTCTTT
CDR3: CASSPARGGSPNTEAFF

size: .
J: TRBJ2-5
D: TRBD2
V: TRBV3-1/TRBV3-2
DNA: TGTGCCAGCAGCCAAGCTGGGGTACTAGCGGGGGTAGAGACCCAGTACTTC
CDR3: CASSQAGVLAGVETQYF

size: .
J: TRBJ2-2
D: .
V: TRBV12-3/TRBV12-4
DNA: TGTGCCAGCAGAGGGGGGGGGATCGGGGAGCTGTTTTTT
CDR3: CASRGGGIGELFF

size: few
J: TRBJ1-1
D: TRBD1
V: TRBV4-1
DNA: TGCGCCAGCAGCCAAGATCCCTCAGGGGGCGGATGGGTCAGGGCTTTCTTT
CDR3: CASSQDPSGGGWVRAFF

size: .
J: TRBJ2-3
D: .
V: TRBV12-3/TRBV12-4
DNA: TGTGCCAGCACGAGGACAGATACGCAGTATTTT
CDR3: CASTRTDTQYF

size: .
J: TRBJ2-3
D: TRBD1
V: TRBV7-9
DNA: TGTGCCAGCAGCTCGTGGACAGGAACGGATACGCAGTATTTT
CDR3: CASSSWTGTDTQYF

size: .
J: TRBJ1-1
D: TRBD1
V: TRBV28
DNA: TGTGCCAGCAGTTTTACAGGGGTGGGGACTGAAGCTTTCTTT
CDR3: CASSFTGVGTEAFF

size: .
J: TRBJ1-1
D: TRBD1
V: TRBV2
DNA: TGTGCCAGCAGTGTTAGGGGGCGCCTGGGCACTGAAGCTTTCTTT
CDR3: CASSVRGRLGTEAFF

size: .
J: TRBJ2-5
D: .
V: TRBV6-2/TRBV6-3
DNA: TGTGCCAGCAGTGACGGGGGGCAGAAGACCCAGTACTTC
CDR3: CASSDGGQKTQYF

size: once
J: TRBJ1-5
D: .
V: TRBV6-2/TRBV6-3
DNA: TGTGCCAGCAGTCCCGGGGGGGCGGGTCAGCCCCAGCATTTT
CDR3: CASSPGGAGQPQHF

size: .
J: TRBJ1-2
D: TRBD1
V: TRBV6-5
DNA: TGTGCCAGCAGTTTTGACAGGGGGTTCAACTATGGCTACACCTTC
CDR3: CASSFDRGFNYGYTF